This passage covers 4 T cell receptor beta chains from one sample sequenced in a study of T cell changes during pregnancy in multiple sclerosis. Assay: immunoSEQ multiplex PCR; the TCRdb copy retains only in-frame clones and omits some. The sample yields roughly 89,000 clones, approximately 92% seen once. The material was peripheral blood, obtained in the first trimester of pregnancy. These receptors were obtained from a female donor with multiple sclerosis, enrolled in a pregnancy study.

The chain joins TRBV10-2 to TRBJ2-3; tentative D call: TRBD1 (6 bases). Germline CDR1 reads WSHSY; CDR2 reads SAAADI. CDR3 length: 14 residues. Between the trimmed V and J ends, which lost 6 bases and 1 base, there was a span of 11 bases. The CDR3 region is CASRPGHRTDTQYF. CDR3 sequence (DNA): TGCGCCAGCAGGCCGGGACACCGCACAGATACGCAGTATTTT.

The chain is built from TRBV5-4 and TRBJ2-2; weak D call: TRBD1 (7 bases). V was shortened by 3 bases and J by 4 bases, with 25 bases between the two germline ends. Germline CDR1 is SGHNT and CDR2 is YYREEE (reference sequence). The CDR3 has 19 residues. CDR3 in DNA: TGTGCCAGCAGCTGGAGGGGCATGACAGGGCGCAGGGGCACCGGGGAGCTGTTTTTT. Translated, it gives CASSWRGMTGRRGTGELFF. The variable domain in full, with the rest retrieved from reference TRBV5-4 and TRBJ2-2, is ETGVTQSPTHLIKTRGQQVTLRCSSQSGHNTVSWYQQALGQGPQFIFQYYREEENGRGNFPPRFSGLQFPNYSSELNVNALELDDSALYLCASSWRGMTGRRGTGELFFGEGSRLTVL.

The rearrangement joins TRBV5-1 to TRBJ1-1; 8 nucleotides align to TRBD1. V lost 3 bases and J lost 4; bases outside the gene matches: 8. CDR1 SGHRS and CDR2 YFSETQ come from the germline V gene. This CDR3 has 15 amino acids. The CDR3 DNA follows: TGCGCCAGCAGCTCTCTTAACAGGGGGGGCACTGAAGCTTTCTTT. Translated, it gives CASSSLNRGGTEAFF.

This clone was detected only once. The V and J genes are TRBV20-1 and TRBJ2-3; D perhaps matches TRBD1 (5 bases). The length of the CDR3 is 11 residues. The germline V and J ends were trimmed by 1 base and 10 bases, with 9 bases remaining between them. Per germline, CDR1 DFQATT and CDR2 SNEGSKA (reference sequence). The CDR3: CSARVPGSQYF. CDR3 bases: TGCAGTGCTAGAGTCCCAGGGTCGCAGTATTTT.